This T cell receptor (beta chain) was captured by sequencing in a study of T cell responses to AZD1222 COVID-19 vaccine. Findings and limits, study-wide: Without day 14 samples, only post-peak T cell repertoires were studied.

Regarding this clone: Antigen unknown.

This CDR3 has 15 residues. The ends were cut back, 6 bases at V and 0 bases at J, with 12 bases in the middle. The V gene's germline CDR1 is MNHEY and CDR2 SMNVEV (reference sequence). Produced via immunoSEQ multiplex PCR; TCRdb's table is partial and in-frame only. The sample has around 110,000 clones; 80% to 90% are singletons. Sequenced here: peripheral blood, sampled on day 0 of AZD1222 vaccination. V is TRBV27 and J is TRBJ1-3; D is undetermined. The clonotype comes from an adult in good health. The CDR3 DNA is TGTGCCAGCAGCCCGTTATCCTCCTCTGGAAACACCATATATTTT. It codes for CASSPLSSSGNTIYF.